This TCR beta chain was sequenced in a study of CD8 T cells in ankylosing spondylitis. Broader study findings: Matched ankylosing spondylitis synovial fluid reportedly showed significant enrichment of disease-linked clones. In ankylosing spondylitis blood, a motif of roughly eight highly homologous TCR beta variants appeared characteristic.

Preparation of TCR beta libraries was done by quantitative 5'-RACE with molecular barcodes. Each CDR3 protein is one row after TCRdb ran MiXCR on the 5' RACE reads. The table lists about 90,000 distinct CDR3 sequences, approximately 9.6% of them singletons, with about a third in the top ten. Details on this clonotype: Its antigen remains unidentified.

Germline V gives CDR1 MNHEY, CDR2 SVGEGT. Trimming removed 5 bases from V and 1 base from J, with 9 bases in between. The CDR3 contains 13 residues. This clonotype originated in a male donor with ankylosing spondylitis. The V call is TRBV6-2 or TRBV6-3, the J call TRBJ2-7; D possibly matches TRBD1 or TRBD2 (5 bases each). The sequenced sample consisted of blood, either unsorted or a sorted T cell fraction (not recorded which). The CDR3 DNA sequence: TGTGCCAGCAGTCGGGACGGTTCCTACGAGCAGTACTTC. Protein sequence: CASSRDGSYEQYF.